These T cell receptor beta chains were read from a single sample in a study of cytomegalovirus exposure and HLA in healthy donors. The protocol was immunoSEQ multiplex PCR, while the TCRdb copy is restricted to in-frame clones and leaves out a portion. The sample comprises over 100,000 clones, over 60% of which are singletons, and less than 2% rests with the top ten. The sequencing sample was made of PBMCs. These receptors originate from a young man in good health and CMV-seronegative. CDR3s include the opening cysteine and the closing phenylalanine or tryptophan. The D gene is left open where the match is weak. The listing skips clone size in some rows; elsewhere it reads once, few, many or a size class.

J	D	V	size	length	DNA	CDR3
TRBJ2-7	TRBD1	TRBV13	NA	15	TGTGCCAGCAGCACCCGGACAGGGGCGACTGTCCAGGCTTACTTC	CASSTRTGATVQAYF
TRBJ2-7	TRBD2	TRBV10-1	NA	13	TGCGCCAGCAGTGCTAGCGGCTCCTACGAGCAGTACTTC	CASSASGSYEQYF
TRBJ2-1	NA	TRBV6-5	NA	13	TGTGCCAGCGAATCGAGCTCCTACAATGAGCAGTTCTTC	CASESSSYNEQFF
TRBJ2-2	NA	TRBV9	NA	13	TGTGCCAGCAGGGTAGGCGGAATCGGGGAGCTGTTTTTT	CASRVGGIGELFF
TRBJ2-5	NA	TRBV28	NA	14	TGTGCCAGCAGCAAGGGGCCCAGGCAAGAGACCCAGTACTTC	CASSKGPRQETQYF
TRBJ1-5	TRBD1	TRBV6-1	NA	15	TGTGCCAGCAGTGAGTCCTGGACAGGGGGTCAGCCCCAGCATTTT	CASSESWTGGQPQHF
TRBJ2-7	NA	TRBV6-5	NA	12	TGTGCCAGCCGTACGGGGGTCTACGAGCAGTACTTC	CASRTGVYEQYF
TRBJ2-7	TRBD2	TRBV19	NA	17	TGTGCCAGTTCCAGCCCCCGAGGGGCTAGCGGGGTATACGAGCAGTACTTC	CASSSPRGASGVYEQYF
TRBJ2-2	NA	TRBV5-1	NA	15	TGCGCCAGCAGAGAAGGGACTCCGAACACCGGGGAGCTGTTTTTT	CASREGTPNTGELFF
TRBJ2-2	NA	TRBV11-2	few	14	TGTGCCAGCAGCTTAGAGGGGGGGCCCGGGGAGCTGTTTTTT	CASSLEGGPGELFF
TRBJ2-3	NA	TRBV28	NA	13	TGTGCCAGCAGTCACATTTCCACAGATACGCAGTATTTT	CASSHISTDTQYF
TRBJ1-2	TRBD1	TRBV7-6	NA	14	TGTGCCAGCAGCTTAACGGACAGGGGCTATGGCTACCCCTTC	CASSLTDRGYGYPF
TRBJ2-2	TRBD2	TRBV10-1	NA	17	TGCGCCAGCAGTGGGGAGCGGGAGGGAAGGGACACCGGGGAGCTGTTTTTT	CASSGEREGRDTGELFF
TRBJ2-7	TRBD2	TRBV10-2	NA	12	TGCGCCAGCGATAGCGGGACCTACGAGCAGTACTTC	CASDSGTYEQYF
TRBJ2-1	TRBD2	TRBV28	few	15	TGTGCCAGCAGTTTATTTTTGCTAGCGGGCGGGGAGCAGTTCTTC	CASSLFLLAGGEQFF
TRBJ1-1	NA	TRBV7-8	NA	21	TGTGCCAGCAGCTTACCCCGGGGGGGCCCGCGTTTGACCGTAGGGAACACTGAAGCTTTCTTT	CASSLPRGGPRLTVGNTEAFF
TRBJ1-2	NA	TRBV29-1	NA	11	TGCAGCGTTGGGACGGGGTATGGCTACCCCTTC	CSVGTGYGYPF
TRBJ1-4	TRBD1	TRBV7-9	NA	15	TGTGCCAGCAGCTTAGAAGGGACAGCTCCCGGAAAACTGTTTTTT	CASSLEGTAPGKLFF
TRBJ2-2	TRBD1	TRBV5-5	NA	16	TGTGCCAGCAGCCCCCGGCAGGGGGCATGGACCGGGGAGCTGTTTTTT	CASSPRQGAWTGELFF
TRBJ2-1	NA	TRBV11-2	NA	15	TGTGCCAGCAGCCCGATCACAGGGAGAGGCAATGAGCAGTTCTTC	CASSPITGRGNEQFF
TRBJ2-7	TRBD2	TRBV4-2	NA	14	TGTGCCAGCAGCCAGTGGACTAGCTCCTACGAGCAGTACTTC	CASSQWTSSYEQYF
TRBJ2-7	TRBD1	TRBV28	NA	16	TGTGCCAGCAGTCCCAAGACAGGGGGTATACTCTACGAGCAGTACTTC	CASSPKTGGILYEQYF
TRBJ2-7	TRBD2	TRBV7-6	once	15	TGTGCCAGCAGCCCCGGACTAGGGGAGTTCTACGAGCAGTACTTC	CASSPGLGEFYEQYF
TRBJ2-7	NA	TRBV5-4	NA	14	TGTGCCAGCAGCTTGGTTGGAGTCCCTAGGAAGCAGTACTTC	CASSLVGVPRKQYF
TRBJ2-5	NA	TRBV12-5	NA	12	TGTGCTAGTGGTTCCACGGGGGACGCTCAGTACTTC	CASGSTGDAQYF
TRBJ2-6	NA	TRBV30	NA	18	TGTGCCTGGAATAGTGGGGTAAAGGGGAGGTCTGGGGCCAACGTCCTGACTTTC	CAWNSGVKGRSGANVLTF
TRBJ2-5	NA	TRBV4-2	NA	14	TGTGCCAGCAGCCCACAGTGGGTATTGGAGACCCAGTACTTC	CASSPQWVLETQYF
TRBJ2-2	NA	TRBV4-3	once	14	TGCGCCAGCAGCCAAGGCAGGGGCACCGGGGAGCTGTTTTTT	CASSQGRGTGELFF
TRBJ2-5	TRBD1	TRBV18	NA	14	TGTGCCAGCTCACCGGGGGACAGGGGAGAGACCCAGTACTTC	CASSPGDRGETQYF
TRBJ2-7	TRBD1	TRBV10-3	NA	13	TGTGCCACCCACGACAGGGGCAATCGCGAGCAGTACTTC	CATHDRGNREQYF
TRBJ1-5	NA	TRBV25-1	NA	14	TGTGCCAGCAGTGGGACATTCGGCAATCAGCCCCAGCATTTT	CASSGTFGNQPQHF
TRBJ1-4	TRBD1	TRBV6-1	few	15	TGTGCCAGCAGCATATTTCCAGGGGGAGGCGAAAAACTGTTTTTT	CASSIFPGGGEKLFF
TRBJ2-7	NA	TRBV28	NA	15	TGTGCCAGCAGCCCCCTGGGACTCCGGCCTGACGAGCAGTACTTC	CASSPLGLRPDEQYF
TRBJ1-5	NA	TRBV28	NA	18	TGTGCCAGCAGTCACCGGGACACAAAGGCGAATAGCAATCAGCCCCAGCATTTT	CASSHRDTKANSNQPQHF
TRBJ1-2	TRBD1	TRBV4-3	NA	15	TGCGCCAGCAGCCAAGAGTTGAGACAGGGTGGGGGCTACACCTTC	CASSQELRQGGGYTF
TRBJ1-2	NA	TRBV27	few	13	TGTGCCAGCAGTCAACAGGGTGGCTATGGCTACACCTTC	CASSQQGGYGYTF
TRBJ2-3	NA	TRBV30	NA	15	TGTGCCTGGAGTTTTGGCAACGGGAGAACAGATACGCAGTATTTT	CAWSFGNGRTDTQYF
TRBJ2-7	TRBD1	TRBV6-6	once	16	TGTGCCAGCAGTTACTCGAACCAGGGGGTGTCCTACGAGCAGTACTTC	CASSYSNQGVSYEQYF
TRBJ2-3	TRBD2	TRBV7-2	NA	15	TGTGCCAGCAGCTTAGAGGGCGGGAGAACAGATACGCAGTATTTT	CASSLEGGRTDTQYF
TRBJ1-1	TRBD1	TRBV27	few	12	TGTGCCAGCGGACCCCAGGGGGGACAAGCTTTCTTT	CASGPQGGQAFF
TRBJ2-5	NA	TRBV15	few	13	TGTGCCACCAGCAATGGTCCAGGGGAGACCCAGTACTTC	CATSNGPGETQYF
TRBJ2-1	TRBD1	TRBV4-1	NA	15	TGCGCCAGCAGCCGAGGGACAGGGACCTACAATGAGCAGTTCTTC	CASSRGTGTYNEQFF
TRBJ1-1	TRBD1	TRBV10-1	NA	14	TGCGCCAGCAGGGCTGAGGGGGCGTTTTCCGAAGCTTTCTTT	CASRAEGAFSEAFF
TRBJ2-1	NA	TRBV7-7	NA	13	TGTGCCAGCAGCCCAAATTTAAACTTTGAGCAGTTCTTC	CASSPNLNFEQFF
TRBJ2-3	NA	TRBV6-5	NA	14	TGTGCCAGCAGTTACGGGCAAACCACAGATACGCAGTATTTT	CASSYGQTTDTQYF
TRBJ2-3	NA	TRBV4-2	few	16	TGTGCCAGCAGCCAGGGGGCGTCGGGATTCACAGATACGCAGTATTTT	CASSQGASGFTDTQYF
TRBJ1-3	NA	TRBV28	few	17	TGTGCCAGCACCTACGCGGGAGGGGGAAGCTCTGGAAACACCATATATTTT	CASTYAGGGSSGNTIYF
TRBJ2-5	NA	TRBV6-6	NA	13	TGTGCCAGCAGTGACAGGTTGGAAGAGACCCAGTACTTC	CASSDRLEETQYF
TRBJ2-5	NA	TRBV23-1	few	12	TGCGCCAGCAGTCGAGGAGTAGAGACCCAGTACTTC	CASSRGVETQYF
TRBJ1-5	TRBD1	TRBV19	NA	13	TGTGCCAGTATTGGGACAGGGAATCAGCCCCAGCATTTT	CASIGTGNQPQHF
TRBJ2-5	TRBD1	TRBV9	NA	13	TGTGCCAGCAGCCCACGGACAGGGGAGACCCAGTACTTC	CASSPRTGETQYF
TRBJ2-5	NA	TRBV7-2	NA	16	TGTGCCAGCAGCTTAGCGAGGTTGGGGGGCCAAGAGACCCAGTACTTC	CASSLARLGGQETQYF
TRBJ2-2	TRBD1	TRBV19	NA	14	TGTGCCAGTCAACGTCAGGGGGACACCGGGGAGCTGTTTTTT	CASQRQGDTGELFF
TRBJ2-3	TRBD1	TRBV5-6	few	14	TGTGCCAGCAGCTATTACAGGGGGCGAGATACGCAGTATTTT	CASSYYRGRDTQYF
TRBJ2-7	TRBD1	TRBV29-1	few	18	TGCAGCGTTGAAGTTGGGGGACAGGGGCCCTCAAGCTCCTACGAGCAGTACTTC	CSVEVGGQGPSSSYEQYF
TRBJ2-2	TRBD2	TRBV6-6	once	16	TGTGCCAGCAGTTACGGTAGCGGGGGGGCCCGAGGGGAGCTGTTTTTT	CASSYGSGGARGELFF
TRBJ1-5	NA	TRBV28	NA	14	TGTGCCAGCAGTTTAAGGGAGGGGAGGCAGCCCCAGCATTTT	CASSLREGRQPQHF
TRBJ2-1	TRBD2	TRBV4-3	NA	16	TGCGCCAGCAGCCAAGAAACTAGCGGGGGTTACAATGAGCAGTTCTTC	CASSQETSGGYNEQFF
TRBJ2-7	NA	TRBV11-2	NA	15	TGTGCCAGCAGCTTAGTGCCCGGCAGGATGCACGAGCAGTACTTC	CASSLVPGRMHEQYF
TRBJ2-3	NA	TRBV6-5	NA	15	TGTGCCAGCAGTGGGTGGGCAAGTAGCACAGATACGCAGTATTTT	CASSGWASSTDTQYF